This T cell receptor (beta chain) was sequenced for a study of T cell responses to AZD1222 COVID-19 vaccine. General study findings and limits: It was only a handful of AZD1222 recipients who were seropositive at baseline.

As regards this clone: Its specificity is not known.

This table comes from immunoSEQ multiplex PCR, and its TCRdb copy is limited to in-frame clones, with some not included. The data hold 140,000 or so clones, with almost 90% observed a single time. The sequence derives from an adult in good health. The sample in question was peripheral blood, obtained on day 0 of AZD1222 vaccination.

This CDR3 reads CAWGWGGSYEQYF. CDR3 bases: TGTGCCTGGGGTTGGGGGGGGTCCTACGAGCAGTACTTC. V gene TRBV30 combines with J gene TRBJ2-7; 7 bases match TRBD2. V lost 5 bases and J lost 1; bases outside the gene matches: 5. Germline V gene lookup returns CDR1 GTSNPN and CDR2 SVGIG (reference sequence). The CDR3 spans 13 residues.